This T cell receptor beta chain was sequenced for a study of blood T cells in healthy people across ages. Primed by a sample-barcoded 5' primer and a J-beta primer mix, a second PCR proceeded for about 6 to 11 cycles. Each cDNA molecule was tagged by a template-switch adaptor that had 12 random nucleotides. A single record per CDR3 protein comes from TCRdb applying MiXCR to the 5' RACE reads. The profile shows 1.5 million to 1.9 million distinct CDR3 sequences, about 45% of them singletons. This CDR3 spans 14 amino acids. Germline V gives CDR1 MGHDK, CDR2 SYGVNS. The ends lost 2 bases at V and 8 bases at J; junction bases unmatched: 8. This clonotype was seen a handful of times. What it recognizes is unknown. Study-level points and caveats: What prevented conclusive comparison of naive and antigen-experienced cells was that PBMCs were unsorted. Roughly linear declines in TCR beta diversity per million T cells occurred with age.

This chain joins TRBV25-1 and TRBJ1-1; 7 bases map to TRBD1. The source is a woman between 18 and 29 years old in good health. The specimen was blood. The DNA of the CDR3 is TGTGCCAGCAGTGAAGGGGACAGCAGAGGGGAAGCTTTCTTT. Translating it yields CASSEGDSRGEAFF.